This TCR beta chain originates from a study of blood T cell repertoires in COVID-19. Trimming took 6 bases from V and 6 from J; bases not matched to a gene: 11. The length of the CDR3 is 15 residues. Looked up from germline, CDR1 is SNHLY and CDR2 is FYNNEI. This table comes from immunoSEQ multiplex PCR, and its TCRdb copy is limited to in-frame clones, with some not included. This sample yields roughly 520,000 clones, of which more than 75% are seen a single time; 1.5% to 2% belongs to the top ten. Individuals aged 18 to 89 years were recruited from fewer than 25 US areas. Participants' reported clinical history set cohort assignment.

The sequencing input was PBMCs or T cells enriched from blood (not recorded which). This chain uses TRBV2 with TRBJ2-7, with 10 bases matching TRBD1. This TCR was recovered from a woman aged 40 to 49 who had recovered from COVID-19. This chain's CDR3 is CASRSDRGRVGEQYF. The CDR3 DNA is TGTGCCAGCAGGTCAGACAGGGGGCGCGTTGGCGAGCAGTACTTC.